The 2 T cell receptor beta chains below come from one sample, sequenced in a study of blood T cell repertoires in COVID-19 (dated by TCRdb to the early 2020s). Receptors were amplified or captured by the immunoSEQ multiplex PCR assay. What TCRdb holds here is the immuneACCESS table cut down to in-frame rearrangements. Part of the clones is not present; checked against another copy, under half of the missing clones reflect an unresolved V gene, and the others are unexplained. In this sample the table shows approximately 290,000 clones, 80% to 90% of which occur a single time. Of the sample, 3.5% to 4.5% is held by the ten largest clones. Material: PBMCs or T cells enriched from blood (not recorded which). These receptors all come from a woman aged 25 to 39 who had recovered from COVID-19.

The CDR3 is CSVAKTGGGEAFF. CDR3 DNA sequence: TGCAGCGTTGCCAAAACAGGGGGTGGTGAAGCTTTCTTT. V and J are TRBV29-1 and TRBJ1-1; TRBD1 matches at 8 bases. CDR3 length equals 13 residues. Germline assignment: CDR1 SQVTM and CDR2 ANQGSEA. The J segment lost 7 bases and the V segment lost 4 bases, leaving 8 bases of the junction unmatched.

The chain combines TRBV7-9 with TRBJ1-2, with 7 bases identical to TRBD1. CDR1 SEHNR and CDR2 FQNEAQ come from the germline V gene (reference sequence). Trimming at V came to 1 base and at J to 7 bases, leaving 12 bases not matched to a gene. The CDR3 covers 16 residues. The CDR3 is CASSLGDSLGGRGYTF. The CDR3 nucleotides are TGTGCCAGCAGCTTAGGGGACAGCCTAGGAGGACGTGGCTACACCTTC.